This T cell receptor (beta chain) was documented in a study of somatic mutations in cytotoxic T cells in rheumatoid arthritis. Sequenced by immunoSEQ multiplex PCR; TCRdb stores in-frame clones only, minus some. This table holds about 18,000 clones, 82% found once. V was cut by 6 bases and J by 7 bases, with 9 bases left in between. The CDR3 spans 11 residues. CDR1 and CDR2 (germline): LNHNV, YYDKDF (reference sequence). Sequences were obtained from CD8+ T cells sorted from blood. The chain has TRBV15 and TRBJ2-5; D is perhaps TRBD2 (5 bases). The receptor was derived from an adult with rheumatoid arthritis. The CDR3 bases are TGTGCCACCAGGCGGGCGGCGACCCAGTACTTC. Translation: CATRRAATQYF.